This is a list of T cell receptor beta chains from one sample in a study of long-term antiretroviral therapy in people with HIV. The protocol was immunoSEQ multiplex PCR, while the TCRdb copy is restricted to in-frame clones and leaves out a portion. The data show under 20,000 clones, 60% to 85% seen once. The sequencing here drew on unsorted PBMCs, taken 2.1 years before starting antiretroviral therapy. The receptors originated from a man aged 25 to 40 with HIV. CDR3s leave out the opening cysteine and the closing phenylalanine or tryptophan.

TRBV10-3	TRBJ2-3	AISESILPDTQY
TRBV9	TRBJ2-2	ASERGLAYGELF
TRBV29-1	TRBJ2-7	SVMDRGEQY
TRBV2	TRBJ1-1	LRGQRATEAF
TRBV7-8	TRBJ1-5	ASSPDLGPGNQPQH
TRBV7-6	TRBJ2-2	ASSSVRTSHTGELF
TRBV7-2	TRBJ2-7	ASSGETGSSYEQY
TRBV7-6	TRBJ2-1	ASSFAAGKLNEQF
TRBV7-9	TRBJ2-3	ASSKGGGESTDTQY
TRBV7-9	TRBJ2-1	ASSSGTGTGEQF
TRBV7-2	TRBJ2-1	ASSLVRGNEQF
TRBV7-8	TRBJ2-1	ASSLGDPGTGAYNEQF
TRBV27	TRBJ2-4	ASSLGVASGRQNIQY
TRBV7-2	TRBJ2-7	ASSLSAGNTYEQY
TRBV4-2	TRBJ2-5	ASSQNPGARETQY
TRBV18	TRBJ1-5	ASSPGTGDGNQPQH
TRBV6-6	TRBJ1-5	ASSYSLDGVGPQH
TRBV27	TRBJ1-4	ASSLAGQGEEKLF
TRBV5-1	TRBJ2-7	ASTGQGSYEQY
TRBV27	TRBJ2-7	ASRSLSGRGSYEQY
TRBV11-2	TRBJ1-4	ASSKQGFSNEKLF
TRBV4-3	TRBJ2-4	ASAGGPRNIQY
TRBV7-6	TRBJ2-3	ASSLGRLATSTDTQY
TRBV28	TRBJ1-2	ASREGGFGYT
TRBV5-1	TRBJ1-6	ASSLGTGDYNSPLH
TRBV29-1	TRBJ2-7	SVAILGAGVAYEQY
TRBV30	TRBJ2-7	AWTLGVRPYEQY
TRBV19	TRBJ1-5	ASRQGSDSNQPQH
TRBV21-1	TRBJ1-2	ASSKAGANYGYT
TRBV6-6	TRBJ2-4	ASAEGAKNIQY
TRBV5-1	TRBJ2-7	ASSFSGGGSYEQY
TRBV7-9	TRBJ2-2	ASSRTSLNTGELF
TRBV4-3	TRBJ2-3	ASSQDVAGVFTDTQY
TRBV29-1	TRBJ2-7	SIQGTSYEQY
TRBV11-2	TRBJ2-5	ASSLAGGQETQY
TRBV6-5	TRBJ1-2	ASSYGDPANYGYT
TRBV5-1	TRBJ1-1	ASSLGLQNTEAF
TRBV20-1	TRBJ2-3	SAGGSDTQY
TRBV5-4	TRBJ2-5	ASSPGTSQETQY
TRBV7-6	TRBJ2-3	ASSLLESTDTQY
TRBV9	TRBJ2-3	ASSQGVGGPPDTQY
TRBV5-6	TRBJ2-5	ASSLGRQETQY
TRBV25-1	TRBJ2-2	ASSDLPGQGFGELF
TRBV11-2	TRBJ1-1	ASSLDTVNTEAF
TRBV19	TRBJ2-3	ASSIVTSASTDTQY
TRBV7-9	TRBJ2-1	ASSLDYNEQF
TRBV6-4	TRBJ1-1	ASSDGDRRGSGTEAF
TRBV6-5	TRBJ2-3	ASSLGGPPIDTQY
TRBV27	TRBJ2-2	ASSLSGTGELF
TRBV7-9	TRBJ2-1	ASSLAGVMNEQF
TRBV6-5	TRBJ2-7	ASSSGTFSYEQY
TRBV18	TRBJ2-1	ASSPISSGSSYNEQF